Listed here are 13 T cell receptor beta chains from one sample, sequenced in a study of blood T cell repertoires in COVID-19. The protocol was immunoSEQ multiplex PCR, while the TCRdb copy is restricted to in-frame clones and leaves out a portion. The sample lists 130,000 or so clones, roughly 88% occurring once. Sequencing used peripheral blood. These receptors came from a woman aged 60-75 years with acute or convalescent COVID-19.

The V call is TRBV5-1, the J call TRBJ1-1; 8 bases align to TRBD1. Trimming took 4 bases from V and 10 from J; bases not matched to a gene: 9. This CDR3 is built from 13 residues. Germline CDR1 is SGHRS and CDR2 is YFSETQ. The CDR3 DNA reads TGCGCCAGCAGCGTTGGAGGACAGGGTACAGCTTTCTTT. It codes for CASSVGGQGTAFF.

This clone was detected only once. The DNA for the CDR3 is TGCGCCAGCAGCCAAGCATCGAACAGAGGGACTGAAGCTTTCTTT. Protein: CASSQASNRGTEAFF. The chain joins TRBV4-1 to TRBJ1-1; D ambiguous. This CDR3 spans 15 amino acids. The ends were cut back, 1 base at V and 5 bases at J, with 14 bases in the middle. The germline gives CDR1 MGHRA, CDR2 YSYEKL.

V usage is TRBV30 and J usage is TRBJ1-6; D gene uncertain. CDR1 is GTSNPN and CDR2 is SVGIG in the germline V gene (reference sequence). V lost 2 bases and J 10 bases, leaving 15 bases between the germline ends. This CDR3 spans 14 amino acids. CDR3 loop: CAWSTWRAGSPLHF. CDR3 nucleotides: TGTGCCTGGAGTACCTGGAGGGCAGGATCACCCCTCCACTTT. Full variable domain (remainder filled in from reference TRBV30 and TRBJ1-6): SQTIHQWPATLVQPVGSPLSLECTVEGTSNPNLYWYRQAAGRGLQLLFYSVGIGQISSEVPQNLSASRPQDRQFILSSKKLLLSDSGFYLCAWSTWRAGSPLHFGNGTRLTVT.

This chain joins TRBV12-3 or TRBV12-4 and TRBJ2-7; D remains ambiguous. The CDR3 is 13 residues long. Trimming took off 0 bases at V and 6 bases at J, with 9 bases between the two ends. Here the CDR3 DNA reads TGTGCCAGCAGTTTAGCGGGCTTTAGCGAGCAGTACTTC. It translates to CASSLAGFSEQYF.

This sequence joins TRBV6-2 or TRBV6-3 and TRBJ1-3, with a tentative D call TRBD1 (6 bases). CDR1 is MNHEY, CDR2 SVGEGT, per germline. CDR3 length: 15 residues. Trimming shortened V by 0 bases and J by 8 bases, and 14 bases separated the two germline ends. Here the CDR3 reads CASSYSTGPPDTIYF. The CDR3 DNA sequence: TGTGCCAGCAGTTACTCGACAGGCCCCCCGGACACCATATATTTT.

This sequence joins TRBV5-6 and TRBJ1-5; 9 bases are shared with TRBD1. Germline CDR1 is SGHDT and CDR2 is YYEEEE. After removal of 5 bases from V and 0 bases from J, the junction contained 12 bases not matched to a gene. This CDR3 spans 18 amino acids. CDR3 sequence reads: CASRMGDRVFNSNQPQHF. Written as DNA, the CDR3 is TGTGCCAGCAGGATGGGGGACAGGGTTTTCAATAGCAATCAGCCCCAGCATTTT.

CDR3 region: CASSTRQEVGYTF. In DNA, the CDR3 is TGTGCCAGCAGTACCCGACAGGAGGTTGGCTACACCTTC. The chain links TRBV27 to TRBJ1-2; TRBD1 is a possible D gene (6 bases). Germline CDR1 is MNHEY and CDR2 is SMNVEV (reference sequence). The CDR3 runs to 13 residues. V dropped 5 bases and J dropped 7 bases, with 14 bases sitting between them.

In its sample, this clone was seen a few times. DNA of the CDR3: TGTGCCAGCAGTTACTCGATAGAGAATAAAGTGCCCCAGCATTTT. This codes for CASSYSIENKVPQHF. The chain employs TRBV6-6 and TRBJ1-5; no firm D call. V was shortened by 0 bases and J by 9 bases, with 15 bases between the two germline ends. The germline gives CDR1 MNHNY, CDR2 SVGAGI (reference sequence). The CDR3 has 15 residues.

The V and J genes are TRBV5-8 and TRBJ1-2, with TRBD1 matching 11 bases. Looked up from germline, CDR1 is SGHTS and CDR2 is YDEGEE. With V trimmed by 4 bases and J by 6 bases, 14 bases remained unmatched. This CDR3 contains 17 residues. CDR3 amino acids: CASSPLFGRDRGNGYTF. The CDR3 DNA is TGTGCCAGCAGCCCTCTCTTTGGCCGGGACAGGGGGAATGGCTACACCTTC.

The rearrangement links TRBV6-1 to TRBJ2-2; 8 bases fit TRBD2. The CDR3 runs to 17 residues. The J segment lost 2 bases and the V segment lost 0 bases, leaving 5 bases of the junction unmatched. Germline lookup yields CDR1 MNHNS and CDR2 SASEGT. The CDR3 nucleotides read TGTGCCAGCAGTGAAGCTGGACGGGGGGGTAACACCGGGGAGCTGTTTTTT. Translation: CASSEAGRGGNTGELFF.

The chain recombines TRBV5-1 with TRBJ1-1; D call uncertain. Trimming stripped 0 bases from V and 1 base from J, with 19 bases between. The CDR3 covers 18 residues. Germline CDR1 is SGHRS and CDR2 is YFSETQ. CDR3 bases: TGCGCCAGCAGCTTGGGGAGGAACACAGTCCGGGAGAACACTGAAGCTTTCTTT. Amino acid sequence: CASSLGRNTVRENTEAFF.

The chain combines TRBV3-1 (or the pseudogene TRBV3-2) with TRBJ1-6; 11 bases map to TRBD1. V shed 4 bases and J 7 bases; nucleotides not matched to a gene: 6. Germline V lookup: CDR1 LGHDT, CDR2 YNNKEL (reference sequence). The CDR3 is 16 amino acids. The CDR3 loop is CASSRTGGEGNSPLHF. The CDR3 bases are TGTGCCAGCAGCCGGACAGGGGGCGAGGGGAATTCACCCCTCCACTTT.

The rearrangement joins TRBV30 to TRBJ1-5; a weak D match, TRBD1 (5 bases). Germline CDR1 reads GTSNPN; CDR2 reads SVGIG (reference sequence). Trimming took off 1 base at V and 7 bases at J, with 11 bases between the two ends. The CDR3 contains 13 residues. The CDR3 here is CAWSGSSGQPQHF. The CDR3 DNA sequence: TGTGCCTGGAGTGGGAGTTCAGGGCAGCCCCAGCATTTT.